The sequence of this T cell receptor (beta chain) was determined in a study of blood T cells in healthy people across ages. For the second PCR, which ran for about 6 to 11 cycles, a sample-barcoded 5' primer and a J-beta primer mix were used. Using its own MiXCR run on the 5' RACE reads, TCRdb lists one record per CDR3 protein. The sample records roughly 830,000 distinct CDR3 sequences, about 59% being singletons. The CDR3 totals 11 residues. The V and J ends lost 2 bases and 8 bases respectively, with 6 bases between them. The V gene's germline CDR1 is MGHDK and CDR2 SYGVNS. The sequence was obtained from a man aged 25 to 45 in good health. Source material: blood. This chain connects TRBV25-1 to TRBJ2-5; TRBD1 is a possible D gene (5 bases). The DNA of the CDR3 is TGTGCCAGCAGTGAACAGGGCACCCAGTACTTC. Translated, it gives CASSEQGTQYF.